These 9 T cell receptor beta chains originate from one sample sequenced in a study of beta chain features in type 1 diabetes. As every portion of the isolated RNA was reverse transcribed, the sequencing read expressed TCRB transcripts. This table comes from immunoSEQ multiplex PCR, and its TCRdb copy is limited to in-frame clones, with some not included. The sample gives around 250,000 clones, 27% of which show up once; around 4% is in the top ten. The sample comprised central memory CD4+ T cells from blood. These receptors were taken from a man aged 30 to 39 in good health.

Of note for this clone: The sample has other DNA sequences that encode this CDR3 too. The chain is built from TRBV29-1 and TRBJ2-7, with 7 bases lining up with TRBD2. Germline V lookup: CDR1 SQVTM, CDR2 ANQGSEA. With V trimmed by 4 bases and J by 0 bases, 3 bases remained unmatched. The CDR3 covers 13 residues. CDR3 residues: CSVGWGGSYEQYF. The CDR3 region has the DNA TGCAGCGTTGGGTGGGGGGGCTCCTACGAGCAGTACTTC.

This clone came up a few times. The rearrangement uses TRBV7-2 and TRBJ2-3, with D possibly being TRBD1 (6 bases). The CDR3 is 15 amino acids. The germline V gene has CDR1 SGHTA and CDR2 FQGNSA. With 7 bases removed from V and 4 bases from J, the gap between germline ends came to 18 bases. Written as DNA, the CDR3 is TGTGCCAGCACCAGCCCAGCTGCAGGGGCAGATACGCAGTATTTT. This encodes CASTSPAAGADTQYF.

This clone appeared a few times. The CDR3 bases are TGCAGCGTTGATGGTAAGGGCACAGATACGCAGTATTTT. As protein: CSVDGKGTDTQYF. The chain uses TRBV29-1 and TRBJ2-3; the D is unclear. V lost 3 bases and J lost 1, with 8 bases in between. The length of the CDR3 is 13 residues. Germline-derived CDR1 and CDR2 are SQVTM and ANQGSEA.

This clone was picked up a small number of times. The chain recombines TRBV29-1 with TRBJ2-7; 8 nucleotides match TRBD2. The V and J ends lost 3 bases and 7 bases, in that order; junction bases with no gene match: 2. CDR1 and CDR2 from the germline V gene are SQVTM and ANQGSEA. The length of the CDR3 is 11 residues. For the CDR3, the DNA is TGCAGCGTTGACCGGGGGGGTGAGCAGTACTTC. It codes for CSVDRGGEQYF.

The chain uses TRBV2 and TRBJ2-1; the D is unclear. Germline loops: CDR1 SNHLY, CDR2 FYNNEI. The CDR3 contains 12 residues. With 5 bases removed from V and 6 bases from J, the gap between germline ends came to 8 bases. DNA of the CDR3: TGTGCCAGCAGTCCCCAGAGCAATGAGCAGTTCTTC. This translates into CASSPQSNEQFF.

CDR3 region: CASSDRGLGYTF. The CDR3 DNA is TGTGCCAGCAGTGACAGGGGGCTTGGCTACACCTTC. The V gene is TRBV2, the J gene TRBJ1-2; 8 bases align to TRBD1. After removal of 3 bases from V and 7 bases from J, the junction contained 1 base not matched to a gene. Germline loops: CDR1 SNHLY, CDR2 FYNNEI. The CDR3 is 12 residues long.

The V call is TRBV29-1, the J call TRBJ2-5, with no clear D. V lost 1 base and J lost 6, with 12 bases in between. CDR1 is SQVTM and CDR2 is ANQGSEA in the germline V gene. The CDR3 runs 13 residues. The CDR3 region has the DNA TGCAGCGTTGAAGGGCGCAGCCGGAAGACCCAGTACTTC. Translation gives CSVEGRSRKTQYF.

This clone was detected a few times. The chain recombines TRBV19 with TRBJ2-7; 9 positions match TRBD1. The J segment lost 4 bases and the V segment lost 5 bases, leaving 3 bases of the junction unmatched. This CDR3 spans 13 amino acids. The V gene's germline CDR1 is LNHDA and CDR2 SQIVND (reference sequence). The CDR3 sequence is CASSRGQGYEQYF. Here the CDR3 DNA reads TGTGCCAGTAGTCGGGGACAGGGTTACGAGCAGTACTTC. The full variable domain, with the rest looked up from reference TRBV19 and TRBJ2-7, is DGGITQSPKYLFRKEGQNVTLSCEQNLNHDAMYWYRQDPGQGLRLIYYSQIVNDFQKGDIAEGYSVSREKKESFPLTVTSAQKNPTAFYLCASSRGQGYEQYFGPGTRLTVT.

This sequence joins TRBV19 and TRBJ2-3; possibly TRBD2 for D (6 bases). The V end was cut by 5 bases, the J end by 4 bases, with 10 bases between. Germline V gene sequence: CDR1 LNHDA, CDR2 SQIVND (reference sequence). The CDR3 sequence is 13 residues long. The CDR3 region has the DNA TGTGCCAGTAGTCTCTGGGACTCAGATACGCAGTATTTT. Translating it yields CASSLWDSDTQYF.